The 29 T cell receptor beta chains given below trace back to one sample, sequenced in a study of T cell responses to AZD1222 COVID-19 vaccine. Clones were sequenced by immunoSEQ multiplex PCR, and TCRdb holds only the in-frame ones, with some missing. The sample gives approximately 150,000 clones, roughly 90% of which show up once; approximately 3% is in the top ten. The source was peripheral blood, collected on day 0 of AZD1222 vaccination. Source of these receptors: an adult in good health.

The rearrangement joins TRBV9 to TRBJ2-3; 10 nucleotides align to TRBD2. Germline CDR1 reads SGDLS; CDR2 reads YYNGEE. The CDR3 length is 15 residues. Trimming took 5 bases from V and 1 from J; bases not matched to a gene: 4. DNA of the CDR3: TGTGCCAGCAGTGAAAGCGGGAGGGGCACAGATACGCAGTATTTT. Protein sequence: CASSESGRGTDTQYF.

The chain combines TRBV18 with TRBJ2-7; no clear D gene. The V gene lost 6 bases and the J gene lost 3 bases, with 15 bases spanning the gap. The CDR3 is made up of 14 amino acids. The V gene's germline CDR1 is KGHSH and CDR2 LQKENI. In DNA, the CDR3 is TGTGCCAGCTCCGTACAGACGGAATTCTACGAGCAGTACTTC. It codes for CASSVQTEFYEQYF.

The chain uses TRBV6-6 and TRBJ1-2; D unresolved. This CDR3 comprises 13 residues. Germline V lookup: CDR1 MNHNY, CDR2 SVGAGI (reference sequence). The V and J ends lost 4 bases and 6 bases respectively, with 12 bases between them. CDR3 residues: CASSSPPTDGYTF. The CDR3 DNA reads TGTGCCAGCAGTTCCCCCCCGACGGATGGCTACACCTTC.

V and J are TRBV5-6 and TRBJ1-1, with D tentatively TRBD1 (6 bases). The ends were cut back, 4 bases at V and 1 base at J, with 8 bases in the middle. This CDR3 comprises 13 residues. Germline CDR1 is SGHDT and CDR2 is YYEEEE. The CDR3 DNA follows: TGTGCCAGCAGCCCGACAGGGAACACTGAAGCTTTCTTT. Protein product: CASSPTGNTEAFF. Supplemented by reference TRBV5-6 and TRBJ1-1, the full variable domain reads DAGVTQSPTHLIKTRGQQVTLRCSPKSGHDTVSWYQQALGQGPQFIFQYYEEEERQRGNFPDRFSGHQFPNYSSELNVNALLLGDSALYLCASSPTGNTEAFFGQGTRLTVV.

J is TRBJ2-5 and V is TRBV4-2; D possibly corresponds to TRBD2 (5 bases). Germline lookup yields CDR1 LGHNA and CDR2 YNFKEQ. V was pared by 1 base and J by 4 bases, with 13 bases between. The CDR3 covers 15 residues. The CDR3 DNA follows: TGTGCCAGCAGCCAAGGCTCTGCGGACTTAGAGACCCAGTACTTC. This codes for CASSQGSADLETQYF.

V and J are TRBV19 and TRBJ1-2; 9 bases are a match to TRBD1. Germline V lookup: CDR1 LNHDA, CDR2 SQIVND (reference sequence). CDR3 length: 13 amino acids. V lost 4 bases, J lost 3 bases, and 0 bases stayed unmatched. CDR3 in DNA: TGTGCCAGTAGTAGGACAGGGGACTATGGCTACACCTTC. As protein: CASSRTGDYGYTF.

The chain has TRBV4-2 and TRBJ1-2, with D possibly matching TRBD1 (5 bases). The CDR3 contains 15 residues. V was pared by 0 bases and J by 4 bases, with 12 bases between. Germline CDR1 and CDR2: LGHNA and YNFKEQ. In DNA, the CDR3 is TGTGCCAGCAGCCAAGAGGGACTCCTCGGCTATGGCTACACCTTC. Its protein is CASSQEGLLGYGYTF.

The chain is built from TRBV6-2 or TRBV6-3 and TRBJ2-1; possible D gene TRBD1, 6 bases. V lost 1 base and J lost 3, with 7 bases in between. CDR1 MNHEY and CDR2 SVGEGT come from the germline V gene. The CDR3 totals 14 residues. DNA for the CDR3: TGTGCCAGCAGTTACTGGGGACACTACAATGAGCAGTTCTTC. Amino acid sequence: CASSYWGHYNEQFF.

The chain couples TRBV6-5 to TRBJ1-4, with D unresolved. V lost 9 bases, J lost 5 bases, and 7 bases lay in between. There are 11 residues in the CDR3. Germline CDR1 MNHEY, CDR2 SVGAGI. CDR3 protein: CASERNEKLFF. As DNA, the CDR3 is TGTGCCAGTGAGCGAAATGAAAAACTGTTTTTT.

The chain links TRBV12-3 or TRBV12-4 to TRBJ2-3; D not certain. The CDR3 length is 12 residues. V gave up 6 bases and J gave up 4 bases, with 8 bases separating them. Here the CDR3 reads CASREQPDTQYF. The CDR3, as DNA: TGTGCCAGCAGAGAACAGCCAGATACGCAGTATTTT.

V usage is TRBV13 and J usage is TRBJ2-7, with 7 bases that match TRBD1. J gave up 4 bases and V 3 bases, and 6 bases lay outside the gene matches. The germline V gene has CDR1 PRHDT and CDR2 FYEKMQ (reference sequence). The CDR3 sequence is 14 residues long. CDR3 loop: CASSFGTVKYEQYF. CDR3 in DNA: TGTGCCAGCAGCTTTGGGACAGTTAAATACGAGCAGTACTTC.

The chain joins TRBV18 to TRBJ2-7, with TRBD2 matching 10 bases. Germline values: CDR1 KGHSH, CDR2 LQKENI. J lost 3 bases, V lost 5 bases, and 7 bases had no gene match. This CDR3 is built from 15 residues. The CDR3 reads CASSSIAGGDYEQYF. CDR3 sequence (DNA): TGTGCCAGCTCATCAATAGCGGGGGGAGACTACGAGCAGTACTTC.

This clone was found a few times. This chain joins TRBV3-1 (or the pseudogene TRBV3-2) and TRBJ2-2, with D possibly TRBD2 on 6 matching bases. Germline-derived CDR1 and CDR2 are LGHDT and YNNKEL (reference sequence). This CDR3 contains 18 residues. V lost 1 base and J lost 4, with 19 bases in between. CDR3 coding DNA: TGTGCCAGCAGCCAAGGTTCCCGGTCCCTAGCGCGCACCGGGGAGCTGTTTTTT. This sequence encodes CASSQGSRSLARTGELFF.

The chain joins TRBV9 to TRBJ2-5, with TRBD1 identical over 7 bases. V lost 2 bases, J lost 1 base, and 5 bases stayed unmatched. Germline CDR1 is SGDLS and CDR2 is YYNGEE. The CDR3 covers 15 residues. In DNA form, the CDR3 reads TGTGCCAGCAGCGTGAGCCAGGGGGTCCAAGAGACCCAGTACTTC. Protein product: CASSVSQGVQETQYF. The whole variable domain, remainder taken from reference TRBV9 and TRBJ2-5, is DSGVTQTPKHLITATGQRVTLRCSPRSGDLSVYWYQQSLDQGLQFLIQYYNGEERAKGNILERFSAQQFPDLHSELNLSSLELGDSALYFCASSVSQGVQETQYFGPGTRLLVL.

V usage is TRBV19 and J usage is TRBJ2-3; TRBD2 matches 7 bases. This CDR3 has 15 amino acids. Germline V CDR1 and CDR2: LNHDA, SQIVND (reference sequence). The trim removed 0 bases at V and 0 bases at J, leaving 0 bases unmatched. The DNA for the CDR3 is TGTGCCAGTAGTATAGACGGGAGGAGCACAGATACGCAGTATTTT. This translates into CASSIDGRSTDTQYF.

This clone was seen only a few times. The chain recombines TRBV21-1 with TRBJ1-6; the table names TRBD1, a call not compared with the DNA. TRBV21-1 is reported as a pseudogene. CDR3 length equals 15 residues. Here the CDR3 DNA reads TGTGCCAGCAGCGACCCGACAGGGGATAATTCACCCCTCCACTTT. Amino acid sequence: CASSDPTGDNSPLHF.

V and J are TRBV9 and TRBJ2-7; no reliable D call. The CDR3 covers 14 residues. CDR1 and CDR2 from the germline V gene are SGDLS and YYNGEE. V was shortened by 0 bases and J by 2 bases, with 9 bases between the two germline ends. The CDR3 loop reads CASSVASDPYEQYF. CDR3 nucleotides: TGTGCCAGCAGCGTAGCTTCGGATCCCTACGAGCAGTACTTC.

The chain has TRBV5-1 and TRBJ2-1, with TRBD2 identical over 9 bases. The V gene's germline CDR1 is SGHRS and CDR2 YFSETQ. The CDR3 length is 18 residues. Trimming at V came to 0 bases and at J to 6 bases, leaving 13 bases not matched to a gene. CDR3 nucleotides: TGCGCCAGCAGCTTGGCCAAAGGGGTGACTAGCGGTTTCAATGAGCAGTTCTTC. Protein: CASSLAKGVTSGFNEQFF.

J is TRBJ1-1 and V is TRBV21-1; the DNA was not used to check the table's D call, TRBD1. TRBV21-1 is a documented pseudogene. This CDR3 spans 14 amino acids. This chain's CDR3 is CASSGETGNTEAFF. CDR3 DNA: TGTGCCAGCAGCGGCGAGACAGGGAACACTGAAGCTTTCTTT.

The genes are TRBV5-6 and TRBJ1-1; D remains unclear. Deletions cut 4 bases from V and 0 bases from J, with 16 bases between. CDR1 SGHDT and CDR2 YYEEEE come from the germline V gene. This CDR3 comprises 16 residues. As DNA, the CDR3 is TGTGCCAGCAGCCCGGATCTTGGGCGGATGAACACTGAAGCTTTCTTT. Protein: CASSPDLGRMNTEAFF.

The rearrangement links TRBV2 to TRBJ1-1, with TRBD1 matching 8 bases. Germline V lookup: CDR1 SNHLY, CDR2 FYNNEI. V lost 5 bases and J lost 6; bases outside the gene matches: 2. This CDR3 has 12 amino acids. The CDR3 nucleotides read TGTGCCAGCAGTCTACAGGGGGCTGAAGCTTTCTTT. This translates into CASSLQGAEAFF.

The CDR3 spells CASSLSSGVANYGYTF. The CDR3 bases are TGTGCCAGCAGCTTGTCATCAGGCGTAGCTAACTATGGCTACACCTTC. This sequence joins TRBV5-5 and TRBJ1-2; D is uncertain. Trimming took off 1 base at V and 0 bases at J, with 13 bases between the two ends. Germline assignment: CDR1 SGHKS and CDR2 YYEKEE (reference sequence). CDR3 length: 16 residues.

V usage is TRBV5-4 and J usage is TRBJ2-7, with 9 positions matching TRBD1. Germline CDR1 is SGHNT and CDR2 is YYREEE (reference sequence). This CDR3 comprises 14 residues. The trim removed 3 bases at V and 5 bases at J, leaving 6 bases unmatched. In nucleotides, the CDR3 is TGTGCCAGCAGCTGGGGGACAGGGTACGACGAGCAGTACTTC. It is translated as CASSWGTGYDEQYF.

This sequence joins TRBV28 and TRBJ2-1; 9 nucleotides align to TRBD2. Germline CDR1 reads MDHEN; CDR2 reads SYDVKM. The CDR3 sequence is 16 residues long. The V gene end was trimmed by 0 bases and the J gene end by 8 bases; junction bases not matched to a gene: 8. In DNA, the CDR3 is TGTGCCAGCAGTTTATGGGGTAGCGGGAGTAGTTATGAGCAGTTCTTC. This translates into CASSLWGSGSSYEQFF.

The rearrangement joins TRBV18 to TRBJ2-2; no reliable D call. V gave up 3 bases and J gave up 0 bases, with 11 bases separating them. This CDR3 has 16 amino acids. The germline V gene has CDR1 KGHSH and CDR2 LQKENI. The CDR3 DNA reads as TGTGCCAGCTCACCCACCAGCGCAACGAACACCGGGGAGCTGTTTTTT. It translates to CASSPTSATNTGELFF.

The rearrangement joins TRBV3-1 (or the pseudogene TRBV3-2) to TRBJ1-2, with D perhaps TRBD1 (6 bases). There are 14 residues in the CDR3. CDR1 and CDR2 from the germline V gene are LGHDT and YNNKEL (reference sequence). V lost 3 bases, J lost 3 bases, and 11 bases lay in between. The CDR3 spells CASSQGGRDYGYTF. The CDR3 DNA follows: TGTGCCAGCAGCCAGGGGGGGCGGGACTATGGCTACACCTTC.

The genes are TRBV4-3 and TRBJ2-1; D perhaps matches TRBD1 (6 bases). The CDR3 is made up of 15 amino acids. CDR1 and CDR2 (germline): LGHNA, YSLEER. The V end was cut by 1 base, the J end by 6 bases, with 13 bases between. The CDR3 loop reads CASSQGTVGGNEQFF. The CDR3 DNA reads TGCGCCAGCAGCCAAGGGACAGTTGGAGGCAATGAGCAGTTCTTC.

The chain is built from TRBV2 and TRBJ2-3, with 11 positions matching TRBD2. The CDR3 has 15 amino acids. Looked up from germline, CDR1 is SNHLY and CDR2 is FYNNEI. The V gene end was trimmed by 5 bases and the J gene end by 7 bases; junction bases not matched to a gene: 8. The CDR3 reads CASSSLAGGGNTQYF. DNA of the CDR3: TGTGCCAGCAGTTCCCTAGCGGGGGGAGGAAATACGCAGTATTTT.

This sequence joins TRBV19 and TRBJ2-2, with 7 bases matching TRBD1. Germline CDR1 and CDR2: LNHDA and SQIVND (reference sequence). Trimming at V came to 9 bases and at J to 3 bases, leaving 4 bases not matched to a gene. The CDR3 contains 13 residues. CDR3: CASHGTDTGELFF. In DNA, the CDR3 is TGTGCCAGCCACGGGACAGACACCGGGGAGCTGTTTTTT.